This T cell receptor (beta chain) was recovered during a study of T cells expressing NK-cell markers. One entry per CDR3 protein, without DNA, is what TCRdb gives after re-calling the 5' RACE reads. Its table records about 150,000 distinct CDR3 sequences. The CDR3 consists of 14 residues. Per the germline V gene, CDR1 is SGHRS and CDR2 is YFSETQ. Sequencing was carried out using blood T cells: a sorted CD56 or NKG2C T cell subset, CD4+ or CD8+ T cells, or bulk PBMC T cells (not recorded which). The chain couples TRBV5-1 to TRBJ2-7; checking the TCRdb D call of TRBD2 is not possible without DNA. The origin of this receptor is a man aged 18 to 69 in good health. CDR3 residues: CASGAGGSSYEQYF. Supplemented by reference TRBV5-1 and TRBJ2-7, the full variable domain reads KAGVTQTPRYLIKTRGQQVTLSCSPISGHRSVSWYQQTPGQGLQFLFEYFSETQRNKGNFPGRFSGRQFSNSRSEMNVSTLELGDSALYLCASGAGGSSYEQYFGPGTRLTVT.